The next 10 T cell receptor beta chains were all read from a single sample in a study of neurological immune-mediated disorders. TCRdb redid the calling of the 5' RACE reads with MiXCR, one entry per CDR3 protein. This table has about 77,000 distinct CDR3 sequences, roughly 9% appearing once. Sequencing was carried out using PBMCs. The receptors shown here come from a man aged 45 to 65 in good health.

In its sample, this clonotype was seen many times. The V call is TRBV9, the J call TRBJ2-3; the D gene is possibly TRBD1 (5 bases). Germline lookup yields CDR1 SGDLS and CDR2 YYNGEE. The V end lost 4 bases, the J end lost 7 bases, and 16 bases lay between the germline ends. The CDR3 has 14 amino acids. The CDR3 protein is CASSPTPGSNTQYF. The CDR3 nucleotides read TGTGCCAGCAGCCCTACTCCAGGGTCGAATACGCAGTATTTT.

A few counts support this clonotype. This chain links TRBV12-3 or TRBV12-4 with TRBJ2-7, with D tentatively TRBD2 (5 bases). The CDR3 runs to 14 residues. The V end lost 1 base, the J end lost 3 bases, and 10 bases lay between the germline ends. CDR3 region: CASSLGTRRYEQYF. The CDR3 coding sequence is TGTGCCAGCAGTTTAGGAACTAGGCGCTACGAGCAGTACTTC.

This clonotype was counted many times. The chain combines TRBV7-9 with TRBJ2-1, with D maybe TRBD1 (6 bases). This CDR3 is built from 14 residues. Trimming cost V 9 bases and J 4 bases, with 16 bases left between them. Germline-derived CDR1 and CDR2 are SEHNR and FQNEAQ (reference sequence). The CDR3 nucleotides read TGTGCCAGTTCATTGAGGACAGAATACAATGAGCAGTTCTTC. Protein product: CASSLRTEYNEQFF. The full variable domain, completed using reference TRBV7-9 and TRBJ2-1, is DTGVSQNPRHKITKRGQNVTFRCDPISEHNRLYWYRQTLGQGPEFLTYFQNEAQLEKSRLLSDRFSAERPKGSFSTLEIQRTEQGDSAMYLCASSLRTEYNEQFFGPGTRLTVL.

This clonotype was observed many times. The CDR3 DNA sequence: TGTGCCAGCAGCTGGTTATTACTAGCGGAATGCACCTATTACAATGAGCAGTTCTTC. As protein: CASSWLLLAECTYYNEQFF. The chain employs TRBV21-1 and TRBJ2-1; the D call of TRBD2 is as the table states it, not checked on the DNA. TRBV21-1 is flagged as a pseudogene. The CDR3 is made up of 19 amino acids.

This clonotype was found many times. The chain employs TRBV5-5 and TRBJ1-4; 8 bases agree with TRBD1. Germline loops: CDR1 SGHKS, CDR2 YYEKEE (reference sequence). There are 15 residues in the CDR3. The junction had 8 bases not matched to a gene; V was cut back by 0 bases and J by 10 bases. Written as DNA, the CDR3 is TGTGCCAGCAGCTTGGCCGGGCAGGGGGCTCGAAAACTGTTTTTT. Amino acids: CASSLAGQGARKLFF.

This clonotype occurred many times. V usage is TRBV10-3 and J usage is TRBJ2-2, with D unclear. Germline lookup yields CDR1 ENHRY and CDR2 SYGVKD. This CDR3 is built from 14 residues. The V gene lost 8 bases and the J gene lost 0 bases, with 10 bases spanning the gap. The chain's CDR3 is CAIGRSANTGELFF. The CDR3 nucleotides are TGTGCCATCGGAAGGAGCGCGAACACCGGGGAGCTGTTTTTT.

This clonotype was counted ten times or more. This chain links TRBV28 with TRBJ2-1; D is possibly TRBD1 (6 bases). The CDR3 has 14 residues. V was clipped by 10 bases and J by 8 bases, with 21 bases between them. Per germline, CDR1 MDHEN and CDR2 SYDVKM. The CDR3 here is CAIGGRGKKDEQFF. CDR3 bases: TGTGCCATAGGGGGTAGAGGGAAGAAGGATGAGCAGTTCTTC.

This clonotype showed up many times. The chain employs TRBV5-1 and TRBJ2-3; unclear D gene. V was clipped by 0 bases and J by 0 bases, with 5 bases between them. The CDR3 totals 14 residues. Germline V gene lookup returns CDR1 SGHRS and CDR2 YFSETQ. CDR3 bases: TGCGCCAGCAGCTTGGCGAAAAGCACAGATACGCAGTATTTT. This codes for CASSLAKSTDTQYF. Combining the CDR3 with reference TRBV5-1 and TRBJ2-3 gives the whole variable domain KAGVTQTPRYLIKTRGQQVTLSCSPISGHRSVSWYQQTPGQGLQFLFEYFSETQRNKGNFPGRFSGRQFSNSRSEMNVSTLELGDSALYLCASSLAKSTDTQYFGPGTRLTVL.

This clonotype was detected many times. V is TRBV7-2 and J is TRBJ2-7, with D tentatively TRBD2 (5 bases). Germline V gives CDR1 SGHTA, CDR2 FQGNSA. The V end was cut by 1 base, the J end by 3 bases, with 10 bases between. This CDR3 has 14 residues. The CDR3 sequence: CASSLDAGVYEQYF. The DNA of the CDR3 is TGTGCCAGCAGCTTAGACGCCGGGGTCTACGAGCAGTACTTC. Based on the CDR3 plus reference TRBV7-2 and TRBJ2-7, the full variable domain is GAGVSQSPSNKVTEKGKDVELRCDPISGHTALYWYRQSLGQGLEFLIYFQGNSAPDKSGLPSDRFSAERTGGSVSTLTIQRTQQEDSAVYLCASSLDAGVYEQYFGPGTRLTVT.

The J gene is TRBJ2-3, the V gene TRBV19; 7 nucleotides align to TRBD1. V lost 7 bases to trimming and J lost 1 base; unmatched junction nucleotides: 2. The CDR3 is 13 residues long. Germline lookup yields CDR1 LNHDA and CDR2 SQIVND (reference sequence). CDR3 protein: CASTTGGTDTQYF. CDR3 DNA: TGTGCCAGTACCACAGGGGGCACAGATACGCAGTATTTT.